The 19 T cell receptor beta chains presented below share a single source sample, sequenced in a study of blood T cell repertoires in COVID-19. TCRdb keeps only in-frame clones here, not all; method: immunoSEQ multiplex PCR. Among 100,000 to 150,000 clones listed, approximately 86% were seen once. The sequencing input was PBMCs or T cells enriched from blood (not recorded which). The receptors stem from a woman aged 50 to 60 who had recovered from COVID-19.

This clone was recorded only once. The V and J genes are TRBV30 and TRBJ1-2, with D possibly matching TRBD1 (6 bases). The V end was cut by 2 bases, the J end by 2 bases, with 12 bases between. The CDR3 loop spans 14 amino acids. CDR1 GTSNPN and CDR2 SVGIG come from the germline V gene (reference sequence). The CDR3 is CAWSMKQGNYGYTF. Written as DNA, the CDR3 is TGTGCCTGGAGTATGAAACAGGGCAACTATGGCTACACCTTC.

CDR3 nucleotides: TGTGCCAGCAGGGGCGGGCCTAGCACAGATACGCAGTATTTT. Translating it yields CASRGGPSTDTQYF. The chain carries TRBV13 and TRBJ2-3; tentative D call: TRBD2 (5 bases). The CDR3 totals 14 residues. Per the germline V gene, CDR1 is PRHDT and CDR2 is FYEKMQ (reference sequence). Trimming took 6 bases from V and 0 from J, leaving 10 bases between them.

This rearrangement joins TRBV6-5 to TRBJ2-5, with a possible D match to TRBD2 (5 bases). The CDR3 has 15 amino acids. Between the trimmed V and J ends, which lost 6 bases and 5 bases, there was a span of 19 bases. The germline V gene encodes CDR1 MNHEY and CDR2 SVGAGI. The CDR3 nucleotides read TGTGCCAGCAGGGATAATAGCGAGACCGGCGAGACCCAGTACTTC. The encoded protein is CASRDNSETGETQYF.

This chain connects TRBV19 to TRBJ2-7; D is possibly TRBD1 (6 bases). V shed 1 base and J shed 0 bases, with 13 bases lying between them. The CDR3 consists of 16 residues. Germline V gene sequence: CDR1 LNHDA, CDR2 SQIVND (reference sequence). As DNA, the CDR3 is TGTGCCAGTAGTATAGTAGCAGGGGTTAGCTCCTACGAGCAGTACTTC. This sequence encodes CASSIVAGVSSYEQYF.

The chain couples TRBV4-3 to TRBJ1-4; possible D gene TRBD1, 6 bases. V gave up 1 base and J gave up 8 bases, with 14 bases separating them. Germline V gene lookup returns CDR1 LGHNA and CDR2 YSLEER. This CDR3 is 15 amino acids long. The CDR3 DNA follows: TGCGCCAGCAGCCAAGGGCCAGGGGTGAGGGAAAAACTGTTTTTT. Translating gives CASSQGPGVREKLFF.

The CDR3, as DNA: TGCGCCAGCAGCTTGGCTGGGCAGGCTGAAGAAAAACTGTTTTTT. Residues: CASSLAGQAEEKLFF. J is TRBJ1-4 and V is TRBV5-1; the D is unclear. The V gene's germline CDR1 is SGHRS and CDR2 YFSETQ. Trimming cost V 0 bases and J 8 bases, with 14 bases left between them. CDR3 length: 15 amino acids.

The J gene is TRBJ1-6, the V gene TRBV27; D unclear. V lost 5 bases and J 9 bases, leaving 23 bases between the germline ends. The CDR3 length is 17 residues. Germline V gene sequence: CDR1 MNHEY, CDR2 SMNVEV (reference sequence). The CDR3, as DNA: TGTGCCAGCAGTCCCCTCATCGACCGGGAGGGTAGTTCACCCCTCCACTTT. It translates to CASSPLIDREGSSPLHF.

The rearrangement links TRBV24-1 to TRBJ2-3; 8 bases align to TRBD1. V shed 4 bases and J 6 bases; nucleotides not matched to a gene: 8. CDR3 size: 15 residues. Germline lookup yields CDR1 KGHDR and CDR2 SFDVKD. CDR3 nucleotide sequence: TGTGCCACCAGTGAGAGGCAGGGGGCTCTGGATACGCAGTATTTT. Protein: CATSERQGALDTQYF.

The chain links TRBV3-1 (or the pseudogene TRBV3-2) to TRBJ2-2; D might be TRBD2 (5 bases). The germline V and J ends were trimmed by 4 bases and 4 bases, with 16 bases remaining between them. Germline V CDR1 and CDR2: LGHDT, YNNKEL (reference sequence). The CDR3 is made up of 16 amino acids. In DNA form, the CDR3 reads TGTGCCAGCAGCCCCCTCCAGGAGGCCAGCACCGGGGAGCTGTTTTTT. It translates to CASSPLQEASTGELFF.

V and J are TRBV19 and TRBJ2-7, with TRBD1 matching over 8 bases. Germline V gene data show CDR1 as LNHDA and CDR2 as SQIVND (reference sequence). The CDR3 has 14 amino acids. Losses at the gene ends were 3 bases for V and 3 bases for J; bases not matched to a gene: 4. Here the CDR3 reads CASSIATGDYEQYF. In DNA form, the CDR3 reads TGTGCCAGTAGTATCGCGACAGGGGACTACGAGCAGTACTTC.

The chain recombines TRBV28 with TRBJ1-2; TRBD1 is a possible D gene (6 bases). The V gene lost 0 bases and the J gene lost 3 bases, with 8 bases spanning the gap. The germline gives CDR1 MDHEN, CDR2 SYDVKM. The CDR3 extends over 14 amino acids. The CDR3: CASSLWRQDYGYTF. The CDR3 DNA sequence: TGTGCCAGCAGTTTATGGAGACAGGACTATGGCTACACCTTC.

The rearrangement links TRBV9 to TRBJ2-3, with 7 positions matching TRBD2. Unmatched junction bases numbered 8, after V lost 0 bases and J lost 7 bases. Germline V CDR1 and CDR2: SGDLS, YYNGEE. The CDR3 is 15 residues long. The CDR3 nucleotides are TGTGCCAGCAGCGTAGTTCCGCGGGGGTTCAATACGCAGTATTTT. As protein: CASSVVPRGFNTQYF.

The chain combines TRBV6-1 with TRBJ1-5; D perhaps matches TRBD1 (5 bases). This CDR3 region has 14 residues. V gave up 1 base and J gave up 5 bases, with 9 bases separating them. Germline V gene sequence: CDR1 MNHNS, CDR2 SASEGT. This CDR3 is CASSEGAGHQPQHF. In nucleotides, the CDR3 is TGTGCCAGCAGTGAAGGGGCGGGACATCAGCCCCAGCATTTT.

The rearrangement links TRBV6-4 to TRBJ2-2; maybe TRBD2 (5 bases). There are 15 residues in the CDR3. Germline loops: CDR1 MRHNA, CDR2 SNTAGT. V was pared by 0 bases and J by 1 base, with 6 bases between. CDR3 sequence (DNA): TGTGCCAGCAGTGACTCTGGGAGGAACACCGGGGAGCTGTTTTTT. The encoded protein is CASSDSGRNTGELFF.

The chain combines TRBV11-2 with TRBJ2-3; a possible D gene is TRBD2 (6 bases). Germline lookup yields CDR1 SGHAT and CDR2 FQNNGV. This CDR3 comprises 15 residues. V lost 4 bases and J lost 7, with 18 bases in between. CDR3 nucleotides: TGTGCCAGCAGCTCCGCTTGGGTAGCGGCGCATACGCAGTATTTT. It translates to CASSSAWVAAHTQYF.

V is TRBV6-6 and J is TRBJ1-4; the match to TRBD1 covers 7 bases. The CDR3 has 17 residues. Losses at the gene ends were 5 bases for V and 7 bases for J; bases not matched to a gene: 16. Germline values: CDR1 MNHNY, CDR2 SVGAGI (reference sequence). The CDR3 nucleotides read TGTGCCAGCAGTCGGGACAGTTCGAAGTTCACCGGTGAAAAACTGTTTTTT. Translated: CASSRDSSKFTGEKLFF.

The chain's CDR3 is CASRLQGLQNTGELFF. Written as DNA, the CDR3 is TGCGCCAGCAGACTACAGGGACTACAGAACACCGGGGAGCTGTTTTTT. The chain links TRBV5-1 to TRBJ2-2, with D perhaps matching TRBD2 (7 bases). Trimming took 5 bases from V and 1 from J, leaving 15 bases between them. The germline CDR1 and CDR2 sequences are SGHRS and YFSETQ. This CDR3 spans 16 amino acids.

The V and J genes are TRBV7-9 and TRBJ1-1; 7 positions match TRBD1. V lost 3 bases to trimming and J lost 2 bases; unmatched junction nucleotides: 3. The length of the CDR3 is 14 residues. Germline V gene sequence: CDR1 SEHNR, CDR2 FQNEAQ (reference sequence). CDR3 in DNA: TGTGCCAGCAGCTTCCACAGGGGAAACACTGAAGCTTTCTTT. This translates into CASSFHRGNTEAFF.

The rearrangement joins TRBV5-1 to TRBJ2-1; weak D call: TRBD2 (5 bases). Germline V gene lookup returns CDR1 SGHRS and CDR2 YFSETQ. The CDR3 covers 14 residues. V was cut by 0 bases and J by 6 bases, with 10 bases left in between. The CDR3 loop is CASSLGGPGNEQFF. CDR3 in DNA: TGCGCCAGCAGCTTGGGAGGGCCTGGCAATGAGCAGTTCTTC.